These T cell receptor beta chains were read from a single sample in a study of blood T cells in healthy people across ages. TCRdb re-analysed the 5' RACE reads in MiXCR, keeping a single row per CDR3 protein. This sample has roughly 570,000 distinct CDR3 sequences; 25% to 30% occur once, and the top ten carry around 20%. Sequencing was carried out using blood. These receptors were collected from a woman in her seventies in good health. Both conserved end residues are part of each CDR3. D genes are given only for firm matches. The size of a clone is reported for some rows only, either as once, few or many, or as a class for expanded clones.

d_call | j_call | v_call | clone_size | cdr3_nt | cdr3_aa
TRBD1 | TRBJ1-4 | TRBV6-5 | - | TGTGCCAGCAGTTCGACAGGGGTTTTTGAGTGGTTTTTT | CASSSTGVFEWFF
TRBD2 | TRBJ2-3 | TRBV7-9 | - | TGTGCCAGCAGCTCACATTACAACGGACTAGCGGGGGCGGATACGCAGTATTTT | CASSSHYNGLAGADTQYF
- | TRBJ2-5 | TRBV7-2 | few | TGTGCCAGCAGCAAAAATCTAGCCTCCAGGGAGACCCAGTACTTC | CASSKNLASRETQYF
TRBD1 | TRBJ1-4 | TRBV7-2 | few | TGTGCCAGCAGAACGACAGGGAGGGGGGAAAAACTGTTTTTT | CASRTTGRGEKLFF
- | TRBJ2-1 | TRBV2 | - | TGTGCCAGCAGCCTAAAACCCCGCGGAGGGGGCAATGAGCAGTTCTTC | CASSLKPRGGGNEQFF
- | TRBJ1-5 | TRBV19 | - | TGTGCCATTGTGACTGCTCGGAATCAGCCCCAGCATTTT | CAIVTARNQPQHF
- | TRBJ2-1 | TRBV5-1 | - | TGCGCCAGCAGCGCCTACACATTGAGCTCCTACAATGAGCAGTTCTTC | CASSAYTLSSYNEQFF
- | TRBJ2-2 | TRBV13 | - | TGTGCCAGCAGCTTAGGGGGGATGGGGACCGGGGAGCTGTTTTTT | CASSLGGMGTGELFF
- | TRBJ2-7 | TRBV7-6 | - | TGTGCCAGCAGCTTAGCAAAGGACAACTACGAGCAGTACTTC | CASSLAKDNYEQYF
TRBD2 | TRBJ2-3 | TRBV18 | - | TGTGCCAGCTCACCAAGGGCCTTGCGGGGGGACACAGATACGCAGTATTTT | CASSPRALRGDTDTQYF
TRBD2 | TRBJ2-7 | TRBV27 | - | TGTGCCAGCAGATTAGGGGTAGCGGGCTACGAGCAGTACTTC | CASRLGVAGYEQYF
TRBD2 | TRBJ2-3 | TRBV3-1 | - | TGTGCCAGCAGCCAAGTACTAGCGGGGGGCCCTTACACAGATACGCAGTATTTT | CASSQVLAGGPYTDTQYF
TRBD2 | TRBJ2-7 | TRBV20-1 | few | TGCAGTGCTAGCGGGGGGATAAACGAGCAGTACTTC | CSASGGINEQYF
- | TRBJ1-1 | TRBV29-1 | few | TGCAGCGTTGAAGGTGGGAGGGATGGACGAGCTTTCTTT | CSVEGGRDGRAFF
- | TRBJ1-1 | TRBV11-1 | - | TGTGCCAGCAGCCAAGACTCGAACACTGAAGCTTTCTTT | CASSQDSNTEAFF
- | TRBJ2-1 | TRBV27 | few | TGTGCCAGCAGTTCGAACCTAGGGTACAATGAGCAGTTCTTC | CASSSNLGYNEQFF
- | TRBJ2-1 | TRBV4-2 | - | TGTGCCAGCAGCCAAGAGGCAGGGTTCAATGAGCAGTTCTTC | CASSQEAGFNEQFF
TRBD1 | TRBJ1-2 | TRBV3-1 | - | TGTGCCAGCACCTCAGGGGGTCCATATGGCTACACCTTC | CASTSGGPYGYTF
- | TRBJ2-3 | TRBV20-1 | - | TGCAGTGCTAGGGGAACGCCGGGGCTCAGCACAGATACGCAGTATTTT | CSARGTPGLSTDTQYF
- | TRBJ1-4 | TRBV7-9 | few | TGTGCCAGCAGCTTAGCGCTCGGGCAGAGGGACGAAAAACTGTTTTTT | CASSLALGQRDEKLFF
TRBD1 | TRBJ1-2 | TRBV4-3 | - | TGCGCCAGCAGCCAAGGATTAACAGGGGAGAGGTATGGCTACACCTTC | CASSQGLTGERYGYTF
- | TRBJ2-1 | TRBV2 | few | TGTGCCAGCAGTCGGAGTGAGTGGAATGAGCAGTTCTTC | CASSRSEWNEQFF
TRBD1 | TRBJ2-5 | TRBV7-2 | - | TGTGCCAGCAGGCGCGGACAGGTGGGAGAGACCCAGTACTTC | CASRRGQVGETQYF
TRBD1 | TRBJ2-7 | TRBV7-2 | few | TGTGCCAGCAGCTACATTACAGGGGGGAACGAGCAGTACTTC | CASSYITGGNEQYF
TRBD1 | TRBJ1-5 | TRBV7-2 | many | TGTGCCAGCAGCTTTGACAGGGCTCAGCCCCAGCATTTT | CASSFDRAQPQHF
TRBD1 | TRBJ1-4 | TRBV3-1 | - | TGTGCCAGCAGCCCCCGGACAGGTTCGCAGGAAAAACTGTTTTTT | CASSPRTGSQEKLFF
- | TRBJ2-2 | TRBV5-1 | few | TGCGCCAGCAGCTTGTCGCTGGAGAGCACCGGGGAGCTGTTTTTT | CASSLSLESTGELFF
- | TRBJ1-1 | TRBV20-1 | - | TGCAGTGCTAGAGATTCCAGGAGCAGACAGACTGAAGCTTTCTTT | CSARDSRSRQTEAFF
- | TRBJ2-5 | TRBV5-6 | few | TGTGCCAGTTCAGAGGGGCAGACCCAGTACTTC | CASSEGQTQYF
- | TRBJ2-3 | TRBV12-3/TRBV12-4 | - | TGTGCCAGTGTCCGCGGTATTCGAACAGATACGCAGTATTTT | CASVRGIRTDTQYF
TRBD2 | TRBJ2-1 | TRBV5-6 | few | TGTGCCAGCAGCTTGTATTCACGGCGGGGGGGCCGGAATGAGCAGTTCTTC | CASSLYSRRGGRNEQFF
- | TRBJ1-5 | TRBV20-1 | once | TGCAGTGCTAGAGTGCACTCCAGCAATCAGCCCCAGCATTTT | CSARVHSSNQPQHF
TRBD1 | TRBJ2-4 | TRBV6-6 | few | TGTGCCAGCAGTTCCACAGGGGCAGGGGCCAAAAACATTCAGTACTTC | CASSSTGAGAKNIQYF
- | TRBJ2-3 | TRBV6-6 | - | TGTGCCTCCCACAGGGCGAGCACAGATACACAGTATTTT | CASHRASTDTQYF
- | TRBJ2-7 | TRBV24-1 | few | TGTGCCACCAGTGACCCGACGGTGGACCACGAGCAGTACTTC | CATSDPTVDHEQYF
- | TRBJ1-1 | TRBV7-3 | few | TGTGCCAGCAGCGCTACACGGAACACTGAAGCTTTCTTT | CASSATRNTEAFF
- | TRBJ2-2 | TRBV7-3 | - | TGTGCCAGCAGGTCGCCAGGGGGGACCGGGGAGCTGTTTTTT | CASRSPGGTGELFF
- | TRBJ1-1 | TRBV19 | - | TGTGCCAGTACCCCCGGGGGTATTGGCACTAAAGCTTTCTTT | CASTPGGIGTKAFF
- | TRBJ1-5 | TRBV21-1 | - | TGTGCCAGCAGCCGAGAACCTAAGAGAGGCAGGGGAGTTCGTAATCAGCCCCAGCATTTT | CASSREPKRGRGVRNQPQHF
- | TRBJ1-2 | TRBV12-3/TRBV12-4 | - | TGTGCCGGCAGCCTCCCCCTACAGGGTCACACCTTC | CAGSLPLQGHTF
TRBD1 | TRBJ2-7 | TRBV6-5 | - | TGTGCCAGTTCGGGACAGACATACGAGCAGTACTTC | CASSGQTYEQYF
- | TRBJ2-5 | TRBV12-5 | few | TGTGCTAGTGGTGAACGATTACGGGGTCCCGAGACCCAGTACTTC | CASGERLRGPETQYF